Below, 12 T cell receptor beta chains from the same sample are listed, as sequenced in a study of spatial heterogeneity in lung cancer (dated 2019 in TCRdb). The meaning of the sample's time point label: sample taken at primary tumor resection. For TCR sequencing, whole RNA was extracted from tumor and nontumor lung tissue, or from cryopreserved PBMC samples, and no cell sorting was done. The library relied on 5' RACE. Sequenced using a NextSeq 500. The public reads were quality trimmed at Q25 with fastp and then assembled into clones with MiXCR by TCRdb, keeping productive beta chains. Each entry merges the rows of one CDR3 protein and shows their most common DNA and genes. For this sample the table gives 10,000 to 15,000 distinct CDR3 sequences, of which 3.9% were detected only once. Roughly 45% of the sample is held by the ten biggest clonotypes. Sequences were derived from PBMCs, sampled at surgery. The receptors come from a male donor with early-stage non-small cell lung cancer.

This clonotype was counted at least ten times. Because this beta chain is a stray read in a library intended to capture alpha chains, its abundance should not be given much weight. The chain links TRBV25-1 to TRBJ1-2; D is undetermined. In germline, CDR1 is MGHDK, CDR2 SYGVNS. The ends were cut back, 2 bases at V and 6 bases at J, with 13 bases in the middle. The CDR3 spans 14 residues. This CDR3 is CASSEVPEVHGYTF. The CDR3 nucleotides are TGTGCCAGCAGTGAAGTTCCGGAGGTTCATGGCTACACCTTC.

In its sample, this clonotype was seen many times. Within a library made for alpha chains, this beta chain is off target, and its count is uninformative. This chain joins TRBV3-1 and TRBJ2-5, with TRBD2 matching over 8 bases. The CDR3 is 16 amino acids. Germline V gives CDR1 LGHDT, CDR2 YNNKEL (reference sequence). V dropped 4 bases and J dropped 0; count of bases not matched to a gene: 7. CDR3 sequence: CASSPRSGTYQETQYF. In nucleotides, the CDR3 is TGTGCCAGCAGCCCCCGTAGCGGGACGTACCAAGAGACCCAGTACTTC.

This clonotype is medium-sized within its sample. This beta chain came through as a stray read in a library set up for alpha chains, and its size says little. This rearrangement joins TRBV28 to TRBJ2-5; unclear D gene. Germline CDR1 and CDR2: MDHEN and SYDVKM. The V end lost 5 bases, the J end lost 3 bases, and 13 bases lay between the germline ends. The CDR3 totals 14 residues. The CDR3 nucleotides are TGTGCCAGCAGTCCGGCGGCAAGGGAAGAGACCCAGTACTTC. As protein: CASSPAAREETQYF.

At least ten counts were recorded for this clonotype. The library was built for alpha chains, so this beta chain is an off-target read and its size means little. J is TRBJ1-5 and V is TRBV2; D not resolved. V lost 4 bases, J lost 3 bases, and 13 bases lay in between. This CDR3 region has 15 residues. Germline V gene data show CDR1 as SNHLY and CDR2 as FYNNEI. The DNA for the CDR3 is TGTGCCAGCAGTGGCCGTAGCACCGCCAATCAGCCCCAGCATTTT. It is translated as CASSGRSTANQPQHF.

This clonotype was found many times. The size of this beta chain means little, since it is a stray read in a library made for alpha chains. The genes are TRBV6-2 or TRBV6-3 and TRBJ2-7; TRBD2 is a possible D gene (5 bases). This CDR3 is built from 14 residues. Looked up from germline, CDR1 is MNHEY and CDR2 is SVGEGT. Between the trimmed V and J ends, which lost 8 bases and 2 bases, there was a span of 16 bases. The CDR3 is CASREGGRAYEQYF. CDR3 bases: TGTGCCAGCCGGGAAGGTGGGCGAGCCTACGAGCAGTACTTC.

Turning to this clonotype: A read error may account for a junction end that differs from germline. As an off-target read in a library built for alpha chains, this beta chain has a frequency of little significance. This sequence joins TRBV11-2 and TRBJ2-6; 8 bases fit TRBD1. In germline, CDR1 is SGHAT, CDR2 FQNNGV. The length of the CDR3 is 18 residues. CDR3 sequence reads: CVSSFVGTGPSGANVLTF. The CDR3 DNA sequence: TGTGTCAGCAGCTTCGTAGGGACAGGACCCTCTGGGGCCAACGTCTTGACTTTC.

This clonotype came up many times. As an off-target read in a library built for alpha chains, this beta chain has a frequency of little significance. Here the CDR3 reads CASSIIQRVSGELFF. In DNA, the CDR3 is TGTGCCAGTAGTATTATCCAGAGGGTTTCCGGGGAGCTGTTTTTT. The chain couples TRBV19 to TRBJ2-2, with a possible D match to TRBD2 (5 bases). The CDR3 consists of 15 residues. V was clipped by 3 bases and J by 6 bases, with 14 bases between them. Per the germline V gene, CDR1 is LNHDA and CDR2 is SQIVND (reference sequence). Full variable domain (remainder filled in from reference TRBV19 and TRBJ2-2): DGGITQSPKYLFRKEGQNVTLSCEQNLNHDAMYWYRQDPGQGLRLIYYSQIVNDFQKGDIAEGYSVSREKKESFPLTVTSAQKNPTAFYLCASSIIQRVSGELFFGEGSRLTVL.

In its sample, this clonotype was seen many times. Found in a library prepared for alpha chains, this beta chain is an off-target read, and its abundance has little meaning. The V and J genes are TRBV30 and TRBJ2-4; no reliable D call. Per germline, CDR1 GTSNPN and CDR2 SVGIG (reference sequence). V lost 5 bases and J lost 2, with 16 bases in between. The CDR3 extends over 15 amino acids. This chain's CDR3 is CAWDDLLFTKNIQYF. DNA for the CDR3: TGTGCCTGGGACGACCTTCTATTTACCAAAAACATTCAGTACTTC.

This clonotype was counted many times. The library was prepared for alpha chains; this beta chain is a stray read, so its frequency means little. This chain links TRBV5-1 with TRBJ2-5; no clear D gene. V shed 5 bases and J shed 5 bases, with 10 bases lying between them. CDR3 length: 12 amino acids. Germline V gives CDR1 SGHRS, CDR2 YFSETQ. The CDR3 region has the DNA TGCGCCAGCAGTATGTTCGAGGAGACCCAGTACTTC. This sequence encodes CASSMFEETQYF.

This clonotype occurred many times. Little can be read into the size of this beta chain, an off-target read in a library designed for alpha chains. The chain joins TRBV4-1 to TRBJ1-2, with no clear D. This CDR3 comprises 12 residues. Germline loops: CDR1 MGHRA, CDR2 YSYEKL. V lost 3 bases, J lost 7 bases, and 9 bases lay in between. The CDR3 loop reads CASSHPLGGYTF. CDR3 coding DNA: TGCGCCAGCAGCCACCCCCTTGGTGGCTACACCTTC.

The table lists this clonotype with many counts. Being off target in a library aimed at alpha chains, this beta chain has a size of little meaning. The rearrangement links TRBV20-1 to TRBJ2-7; 8 bases align to TRBD1. The CDR3 has 12 amino acids. Germline CDR1 is DFQATT and CDR2 is SNEGSKA (reference sequence). As DNA, the CDR3 is TGCAGGGCGACTGGGACAGGATACGAGCAGTACTTC. Translating it yields CRATGTGYEQYF.

This clonotype occurred many times. The library was prepared for alpha chains; this beta chain is a stray read, so its frequency means little. The chain couples TRBV11-2 to TRBJ2-5; 7 bases match TRBD2. Trimming cost V 1 base and J 4 bases; bases outside gene matches: 3. This CDR3 contains 14 residues. Germline V gives CDR1 SGHAT, CDR2 FQNNGV. In DNA, the CDR3 is TGTGCCAGCAGCTTAGGCGGGAGCGGAGAGACCCAGTACTTC. It translates to CASSLGGSGETQYF.